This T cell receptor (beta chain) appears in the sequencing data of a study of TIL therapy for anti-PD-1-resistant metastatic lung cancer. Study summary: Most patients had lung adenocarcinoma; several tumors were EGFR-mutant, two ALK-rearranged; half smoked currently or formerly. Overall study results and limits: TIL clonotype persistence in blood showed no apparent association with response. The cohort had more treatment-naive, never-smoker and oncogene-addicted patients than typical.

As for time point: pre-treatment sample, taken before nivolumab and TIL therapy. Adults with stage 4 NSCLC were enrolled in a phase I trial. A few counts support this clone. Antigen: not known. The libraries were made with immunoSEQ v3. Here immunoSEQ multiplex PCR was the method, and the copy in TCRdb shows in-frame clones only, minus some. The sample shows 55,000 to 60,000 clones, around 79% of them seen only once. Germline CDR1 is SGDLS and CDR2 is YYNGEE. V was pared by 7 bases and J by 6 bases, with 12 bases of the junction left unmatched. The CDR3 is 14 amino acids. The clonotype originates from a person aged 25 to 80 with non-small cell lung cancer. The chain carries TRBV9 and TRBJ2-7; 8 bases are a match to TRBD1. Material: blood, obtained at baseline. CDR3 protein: CASGTPDRAGEQYF. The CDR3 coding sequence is TGTGCCAGCGGGACCCCGGACAGGGCGGGCGAGCAGTACTTC. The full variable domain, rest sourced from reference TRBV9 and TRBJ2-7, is DSGVTQTPKHLITATGQRVTLRCSPRSGDLSVYWYQQSLDQGLQFLIQYYNGEERAKGNILERFSAQQFPDLHSELNLSSLELGDSALYFCASGTPDRAGEQYFGPGTRLTVT.